This T cell receptor (beta chain) stems from a study of shared clonotypes between healthy human individuals. The wider study: Contributing individuals were two females and three males aged 18 to 49. Study-level points and caveats: With few donors, the genetic and exposure-history diversity represented was limited.

The junction had 11 bases not matched to a gene; V was cut back by 3 bases and J by 7 bases. Germline lookup yields CDR1 SGDLS and CDR2 YYNGEE. This CDR3 comprises 15 residues. This clone was observed a single time. No antigen is known for it. The naive CD8 population came from CD45RO-negative cells selected for CCR7, without terminally differentiated effector memory CD45RA+ cells. Donors, without exception, were Caucasian adults residing in Nashville, Tennessee. An even split of each subset's genomic DNA across several immunoSEQ plates was performed. Clones were read by immunoSEQ multiplex PCR, and TCRdb kept only the in-frame ones, dropping some. The sample lists millions of clones, less than 95% occurring once.

This receptor was obtained from a man between 18 and 29 years old in good health. The sample comprised naive CD8+ T cells sorted from blood. The chain joins TRBV9 to TRBJ1-1; 8 nucleotides match TRBD1. CDR3 region: CASSESPGTGREAFF. The CDR3 coding sequence is TGTGCCAGCAGCGAATCCCCAGGGACAGGTCGTGAAGCTTTCTTT.